This T cell receptor beta chain was sequenced during a study of lymphopenia after photon versus proton radiotherapy. General study findings and limits: Photon-treated patients lost naive T cells and TCR diversity; proton-treated stayed stable. After the lymphocyte nadir, photon-treated repertoires showed oligoclonal expansion, especially of CD8+ Temra cells.

Concerning this clone: Its antigen is unknown.

V was clipped by 3 bases and J by 1 base, with 16 bases between them. The germline V gene encodes CDR1 LNHNV and CDR2 YYDKDF (reference sequence). The CDR3 covers 16 residues. TCRdb keeps only in-frame clones here, not all; method: immunoSEQ multiplex PCR. This sample has 25,000 to 30,000 clones; roughly 89% occur once, and the top ten carry roughly 44%. The source was peripheral blood, collected from a patient treated with proton-based radiotherapy. The J gene is TRBJ2-7, the V gene TRBV15, with a tentative D call TRBD2 (5 bases). This clonotype was sampled from an older woman with cholangiocarcinoma. Some clones in this sample may be carry-over from other donors' samples. The CDR3 region is CATSRERPEVSYEQYF. The CDR3 nucleotides are TGTGCCACCAGCAGGGAGCGGCCTGAGGTTTCCTACGAGCAGTACTTC.